The 26 T cell receptor beta chains below come from one sample, sequenced in a study of CD8 T cells in ankylosing spondylitis. TCRdb itself ran the 5' RACE reads through MiXCR, one entry per CDR3 protein. The data contain around 88,000 distinct CDR3 sequences, 7.5% to 9% of them singletons. Sequenced material: blood, either unsorted or a sorted T cell fraction (not recorded which). The source of these receptors is a male donor with ankylosing spondylitis or in good health (not recorded which).

This clonotype was counted between two and nine times. The V and J genes are TRBV5-6 and TRBJ2-3, with D possibly being TRBD2 (6 bases). Trimming stripped 4 bases from V and 2 bases from J, with 20 bases between. The CDR3 length is 17 residues. Looked up from germline, CDR1 is SGHDT and CDR2 is YYEEEE. The DNA for the CDR3 is TGTGCCAGCAGCCTATTGCGGGGTCCATTCACCACAGATACGCAGTATTTT. It translates to CASSLLRGPFTTDTQYF.

This clonotype was seen at least ten times. The chain joins TRBV7-3 to TRBJ2-5; 8 bases align to TRBD2. V shed 0 bases, J shed 4 bases, and the junction held 7 bases outside the gene matches. This CDR3 has 16 residues. The germline gives CDR1 SGHTA, CDR2 FQGTGA. The CDR3 spells CASSLTDGGAPETQYF. DNA of the CDR3: TGTGCCAGCAGCTTAACAGACGGGGGGGCCCCAGAGACCCAGTACTTC.

This clonotype was counted ten times or more. This chain links TRBV29-1 with TRBJ2-2; D uncertain. V shed 1 base and J shed 4 bases, with 7 bases lying between them. Germline CDR1 SQVTM, CDR2 ANQGSEA. The CDR3 is 13 residues long. CDR3 in amino acids: CSVEGLVTGELFF. In nucleotides, the CDR3 is TGCAGCGTTGAAGGTTTGGTCACCGGGGAGCTGTTTTTT.

Details on this clonotype: A much more abundant neighbour one base away suggests this may be a read error. The chain couples TRBV6-6 to TRBJ2-5; 7 nucleotides line up with TRBD2. The CDR3 covers 14 residues. CDR1 is MNHNY and CDR2 is SVGAGI in the germline V gene (reference sequence). CDR3 protein: CVSSPGGWQETQYF. The DNA of the CDR3 is TGTGTCAGCAGCCCGGGGGGTTGGCAAGAGACCCAGTACTTC.

This clonotype has at least ten counts. The gene calls are TRBV7-3 and TRBJ2-3; D not resolved. Trimming removed 3 bases at V and 5 bases at J, with 9 bases between. In germline, CDR1 is SGHTA, CDR2 FQGTGA. The CDR3 consists of 13 residues. The CDR3 DNA sequence: TGTGCCAGCAGCTTGGTCCCGGGAGATACGCAGTATTTT. Translated, it gives CASSLVPGDTQYF.

In this sample, this clonotype turned up many times. The junction differs from germline at one of its ends, possibly a read error. The V gene is TRBV6-6, the J gene TRBJ2-7; D not resolved. The length of the CDR3 is 13 residues. Germline values: CDR1 MNHNY, CDR2 SVGAGI (reference sequence). In nucleotides, the CDR3 is TGTGCCAGCAGTTCCCTGAGCTCCTATGAGCAGTACTTC. Amino acid sequence: CASSSLSSYEQYF.

The table lists this clonotype with many counts. The chain uses TRBV20-1 and TRBJ2-5; 7 bases agree with TRBD1. Trimming at V came to 1 base and at J to 2 bases, leaving 1 base not matched to a gene. The CDR3 consists of 13 residues. Per germline, CDR1 DFQATT and CDR2 SNEGSKA (reference sequence). CDR3 protein: CSARGDSQETQYF. In DNA, the CDR3 is TGCAGTGCTAGAGGGGACAGTCAAGAGACCCAGTACTTC.

Many counts were recorded for this clonotype. The CDR3 protein is CASSWFSGGRVYEQYF. The CDR3 DNA reads TGTGCCAGCAGTTGGTTCAGCGGGGGGCGGGTCTACGAGCAGTACTTC. The chain is built from TRBV28 and TRBJ2-7; 9 bases map to TRBD2. CDR1 is MDHEN, CDR2 SYDVKM, per germline. V lost 4 bases, J lost 3 bases, and 10 bases stayed unmatched. CDR3 length: 16 residues.

This clonotype occurred many times. The gene calls are TRBV7-2 and TRBJ2-7, with TRBD1 as a possible D gene (6 bases). The ends were cut back, 1 base at V and 4 bases at J, with 8 bases in the middle. The CDR3 runs 13 residues. Per the germline V gene, CDR1 is SGHTA and CDR2 is FQGNSA. The CDR3 DNA sequence: TGTGCCAGCAGCTTAGTAGGGACATACGAGCAGTACTTC. Its translation is CASSLVGTYEQYF.

This clonotype came up a few times. A much larger clone differs by one base, so this may be a read error. This chain links TRBV7-2 with TRBJ2-1; 7 bases fit TRBD2. The CDR3 totals 15 residues. The germline V gene has CDR1 SGHTA and CDR2 FQGNSA. J lost 0 bases, V lost 2 bases, and 1 base had no gene match. The CDR3 loop is CASSLTSASYNEQFF. The DNA of the CDR3 is TGTGCCAGCAGCTTAACTAGCGCCTCCTACAATGAGCAGTTCTTC.

This clonotype was counted ten times or more. J is TRBJ1-5 and V is TRBV5-6, with TRBD1 as a possible D gene (6 bases). The CDR3 loop spans 15 amino acids. Between the trimmed V and J ends, which lost 6 bases and 3 bases, there was a span of 16 bases. Per germline, CDR1 SGHDT and CDR2 YYEEEE. The CDR3 here is CASTLGGGPNQPQHF. As DNA, the CDR3 is TGTGCCAGCACCCTAGGGGGGGGCCCCAATCAGCCCCAGCATTTT.

This clonotype was detected ten times or more. The rearrangement links TRBV5-1 to TRBJ1-1; 9 nucleotides line up with TRBD1. The trim removed 4 bases at V and 4 bases at J, leaving 8 bases unmatched. This CDR3 spans 15 amino acids. The germline V gene encodes CDR1 SGHRS and CDR2 YFSETQ. The chain's CDR3 is CASSTLQGAVTEAFF. Here the CDR3 DNA reads TGCGCCAGCAGCACGTTACAGGGGGCAGTCACTGAAGCTTTCTTT.

This clonotype was found many times. V usage is TRBV7-2 and J usage is TRBJ2-1; D is undetermined. Trimming took 7 bases from V and 3 from J, leaving 13 bases between them. This CDR3 spans 14 amino acids. From germline, CDR1 is SGHTA and CDR2 FQGNSA. The CDR3 region is CASTQSGLYNEQFF. The CDR3 DNA reads as TGTGCCAGCACCCAGTCGGGCCTCTACAATGAGCAGTTCTTC.

This chain joins TRBV20-1 and TRBJ2-2; 7 bases map to TRBD1. This CDR3 is built from 14 residues. After removal of 3 bases from V and 5 bases from J, the junction contained 6 bases not matched to a gene. The germline gives CDR1 DFQATT, CDR2 SNEGSKA (reference sequence). In nucleotides, the CDR3 is TGCAGTGCTAGGAAAGACAGGGCGACCGGGGAGCTGTTTTTT. It is translated as CSARKDRATGELFF.

This clonotype was seen many times. CDR3 loop: CASMPGQGADTQYF. CDR3 in DNA: TGTGCCAGCATGCCGGGACAGGGGGCAGATACGCAGTATTTT. The rearrangement links TRBV5-4 to TRBJ2-3; 11 bases line up with TRBD1. V gave up 6 bases and J gave up 4 bases; unmatched junction bases: 4. CDR3 length: 14 amino acids. The germline gives CDR1 SGHNT, CDR2 YYREEE (reference sequence).

This clonotype turned up a few times. A single base separates this from a much larger clone, so it may be a read error. CDR3 sequence (DNA): TGTGCCATCAGTTCGTCGCTAGCGGGGGACACAGATACGCAGTATTTT. This translates into CAISSSLAGDTDTQYF. The chain has TRBV12-3 or TRBV12-4 and TRBJ2-3; 10 positions match TRBD2. The CDR3 consists of 16 residues.

This clonotype was seen repeatedly, ten times or more. The genes are TRBV5-1 and TRBJ2-4; D perhaps matches TRBD2 (5 bases). Germline CDR1 reads SGHRS; CDR2 reads YFSETQ. The V gene lost 4 bases and the J gene lost 7 bases, with 21 bases spanning the gap. The CDR3 covers 16 residues. For the CDR3, the DNA is TGCGCCAGCAGCCCAGGTGCCGGGGTCGGGGAGAACATTCAGTACTTC. This codes for CASSPGAGVGENIQYF. Complete variable domain (other parts from reference TRBV5-1 and TRBJ2-4): KAGVTQTPRYLIKTRGQQVTLSCSPISGHRSVSWYQQTPGQGLQFLFEYFSETQRNKGNFPGRFSGRQFSNSRSEMNVSTLELGDSALYLCASSPGAGVGENIQYFGAGTRLSVL.

This clonotype was counted many times. The genes are TRBV3-1 and TRBJ1-2; D not resolved. Germline V gives CDR1 LGHDT, CDR2 YNNKEL (reference sequence). V shed 1 base and J shed 6 bases, with 15 bases lying between them. CDR3 size: 15 residues. DNA for the CDR3: TGTGCCAGCAGCCAAGGTCTTTCGGCTCTTCATGGCTACACCTTC. Protein product: CASSQGLSALHGYTF.

This clonotype appeared many times. V gene TRBV12-3 or TRBV12-4 combines with J gene TRBJ2-5, with D possibly matching TRBD2 (5 bases). CDR3 length equals 14 residues. With 3 bases removed from V and 4 bases from J, the gap between germline ends came to 12 bases. The CDR3 reads CASSFASPPETQYF. CDR3 sequence (DNA): TGTGCCAGCAGTTTCGCTAGCCCTCCAGAGACCCAGTACTTC.

This clonotype was found many times. The chain links TRBV28 to TRBJ1-1; D gene ambiguous. The V and J ends lost 3 bases and 1 base respectively, with 21 bases between them. The CDR3 is 18 amino acids. CDR1 and CDR2 from the germline V gene are MDHEN and SYDVKM. CDR3 DNA sequence: TGTGCCAGCAGTTTCGGGAGAGTTTGGGCAGTGGGGAACACTGAAGCTTTCTTT. Its translation is CASSFGRVWAVGNTEAFF.

At least ten counts were recorded for this clonotype. This rearrangement joins TRBV20-1 to TRBJ1-2, with 10 bases matching TRBD1. Germline V gives CDR1 DFQATT, CDR2 SNEGSKA (reference sequence). The V gene end was trimmed by 1 base and the J gene end by 8 bases; junction bases not matched to a gene: 4. The CDR3 covers 13 residues. The CDR3 protein is CSARGGQGSGYTF. CDR3 bases: TGCAGTGCTAGAGGGGGACAGGGGAGCGGCTACACCTTC.

The V gene is TRBV2, the J gene TRBJ1-5, with a weak D call TRBD1 (6 bases). Trimming shortened V by 4 bases and J by 4 bases, and 11 bases separated the two germline ends. CDR1 SNHLY and CDR2 FYNNEI come from the germline V gene. The CDR3 has 14 residues. CDR3 sequence reads: CASSVQGPNQPQHF. The CDR3 coding sequence is TGTGCCAGCAGTGTACAGGGACCTAATCAGCCCCAGCATTTT. The variable domain in full, with the rest retrieved from reference TRBV2 and TRBJ1-5, is EPEVTQTPSHQVTQMGQEVILRCVPISNHLYFYWYRQILGQKVEFLVSFYNNEISEKSEIFDDQFSVERPDGSNFTLKIRSTKLEDSAMYFCASSVQGPNQPQHFGDGTRLSIL.

This clonotype was observed many times. V is TRBV6-4 and J is TRBJ2-3; TRBD2 is a possible D gene (6 bases). The ends were cut back, 8 bases at V and 1 base at J, with 13 bases in the middle. The CDR3 runs to 14 residues. Looked up from germline, CDR1 is MRHNA and CDR2 is SNTAGT. The CDR3 loop reads CASRLGAGTDTQYF. The DNA of the CDR3 is TGTGCCAGCCGACTAGGCGCGGGCACAGATACGCAGTATTTT.

This clonotype has more than one count but fewer than ten. This chain links TRBV6-1 with TRBJ1-5; 8 bases are shared with TRBD1. CDR3 size: 17 residues. Unmatched junction bases numbered 12, after V lost 4 bases and J lost 4 bases. Germline V lookup: CDR1 MNHNS, CDR2 SASEGT. The CDR3 loop is CASSGLGTGLGNQPQHF. DNA for the CDR3: TGTGCCAGCAGTGGGTTGGGGACAGGCTTGGGAAATCAGCCCCAGCATTTT.

This clonotype was recorded at least ten times. The chain has TRBV5-1 and TRBJ1-5; D gene unclear. The CDR3 extends over 14 amino acids. Germline V gene data show CDR1 as SGHRS and CDR2 as YFSETQ. Trimming pared 1 base from V and 7 bases from J, leaving 12 bases between. The CDR3 reads CASSLSTENQPQHF. The CDR3 DNA follows: TGCGCCAGCAGCTTGAGTACAGAAAACCAGCCCCAGCATTTT.

This clonotype was picked up many times. This sequence joins TRBV28 and TRBJ2-5; 12 bases are shared with TRBD2. The CDR3 has 15 amino acids. Trimming removed 6 bases from V and 2 bases from J; junction bases left unmatched: 4. CDR1 is MDHEN and CDR2 is SYDVKM in the germline V gene. CDR3 in DNA: TGTGCCAGCAGAGCGACTAGCGGGGGACAAGAGACCCAGTACTTC. Translating gives CASRATSGGQETQYF.